The rows below give T cell receptor beta chains drawn from one sample of a study of blood T cell repertoires in COVID-19. The table came from immunoSEQ multiplex PCR; TCRdb's copy has only in-frame clones and leaves some out. Of almost 400,000 clones listed, approximately 87% were seen once; the top ten hold around 0.97%. Sequencing was carried out using PBMCs or T cells enriched from blood (not recorded which). The source is a woman younger than 45 with acute COVID-19. CDR3s include the opening cysteine and the closing phenylalanine or tryptophan. Some rows have no size entry. The others give once, few or many, or a class for an expanded clone.

clone_size	v_call	j_call	cdr3_aa
-	TRBV14	TRBJ2-3	CASSQDTGATDTQYF
-	TRBV10-1	TRBJ2-1	CASSESRLAFYNEQFF
-	TRBV7-9	TRBJ1-4	CASSLVAVWNEKLFF
few	TRBV5-1	TRBJ1-2	CASSLRTGEGYTF
-	TRBV12-5	TRBJ2-7	CASGGSYEQYF
-	TRBV5-8	TRBJ1-2	CASSLAPATGF
-	TRBV4-1	TRBJ1-5	CASSQEGTGGRNQPQHF
-	TRBV7-2	TRBJ2-7	CASSWRGEYYEQYF
few	TRBV10-3	TRBJ2-7	CAISSRLDEQYF
-	TRBV4-1	TRBJ2-5	CASSQDWEVGRTEETQYF
-	TRBV5-6	TRBJ2-2	CASSSGGPPTGELFF
-	TRBV7-6	TRBJ2-7	CASSSLAGGSYEQYF
-	TRBV7-2	TRBJ1-6	CASSSTGGGFNSPLHF
-	TRBV7-9	TRBJ1-6	CASSLYSLRQSPLHF
-	TRBV12-3/TRBV12-4	TRBJ1-5	CASSFYEGQPQHF
-	TRBV7-7	TRBJ2-2	CASSLAGTSGEITGELFF
-	TRBV5-1	TRBJ2-7	CASSLETPGSYEQYF
-	TRBV7-9	TRBJ1-2	CASSLLVQIANYGYTF
-	TRBV15	TRBJ1-2	CATSRDPRQSYGYTF